This T cell receptor (beta chain) was retrieved from a study of blood T cell repertoires in COVID-19. The wider study: Samples of COVID-19 (acute and convalescent) were obtained from the United States, Italy and Spain.

V was shortened by 2 bases and J by 7 bases, with 17 bases between the two germline ends. Germline-derived CDR1 and CDR2 are SGHDN and FVKESK. CDR3 length equals 16 residues. Authors' data handling: How many nucleated cells were present was estimated from reference gene primer amplification. Repertoires were generated with immunoSEQ multiplex PCR, while TCRdb's copy carries only in-frame clones and drops some. Clone size and V and J calls were adopted from that table, with D and trimming inferred from the DNA. The table has 74,000 or so clones, 80% to 90% seen once. Input material: peripheral blood. The clonotype comes from a man between 50 and 59 years old with acute or convalescent COVID-19. The rearrangement links TRBV14 to TRBJ1-4; D may be TRBD1 (5 bases). The CDR3 spells CASSQYAGSLGEKLFF. The CDR3 coding sequence is TGTGCCAGCAGCCAATACGCAGGGTCGTTGGGTGAAAAACTGTTTTTT.